This T cell receptor (beta chain) was identified in a study of response to subunit inactivated influenza vaccine. General study points: The authors suggested that every seasonal influenza vaccination recruits few new T cells.

V was clipped by 0 bases and J by 4 bases; unmatched bases: 2. CDR3 size: 15 residues. The germline V gene has CDR1 SGHRS and CDR2 YFSETQ. About this clonotype itself: The target antigen is unknown.

MiXCR was run by TCRdb on the RT-PCR reads, yielding one entry per CDR3 protein. The sample holds about 190,000 distinct CDR3 sequences, approximately 14% seen once. The sample was CD8+ T cells sorted from PBMCs, taken roughly 5 days after vaccination. V gene TRBV5-1 combines with J gene TRBJ1-5, with 9 bases matching TRBD1. This clonotype was sampled from a man aged 50 or older who received an inactivated influenza vaccine. CDR3 protein: CASSLGDRENQPQHF. The CDR3 DNA reads as TGCGCCAGCAGCTTGGGGGACAGGGAAAATCAGCCCCAGCATTTT.